These T cell receptor beta chains were read from a single sample in a study of blood T cell repertoires in COVID-19. Measured with immunoSEQ multiplex PCR; TCRdb has only the in-frame clones, and not every one. This table holds 200,000 to 300,000 clones, around 89% found once. The material sequenced was PBMCs or T cells enriched from blood (not recorded which). Receptor source: a man between 50 and 59 years old who had been exposed to COVID-19. Each CDR3 is given with its conserved first and last residue. A D gene is named only where the DNA matches it firmly. The size of a clone is reported for some rows only, either as once, few or many, or as a class for expanded clones.

TRBV5-1	TRBJ1-2	.	.	TGCGCCAGCAGCGAGCCGCCCCGGGAGGGCTACACCTTC	CASSEPPREGYTF
TRBV24-1	TRBJ1-2	TRBD1	.	TGTGCCACCAGTGACCCATCCGGGACAGGGGGTTTCGGCTACACCTTC	CATSDPSGTGGFGYTF
TRBV7-9	TRBJ1-2	TRBD1	.	TGTGCCAGCAGCTTAGCGCTAAGACAGGGACGTGGCTACACCTTC	CASSLALRQGRGYTF
TRBV2	TRBJ1-1	.	.	TGTGCCAGCAGAATATACACTGAAGCTTTCTTT	CASRIYTEAFF
TRBV7-6	TRBJ2-5	.	.	TGTGCCAGCAGCCCGTCGGGGGAGACCCAGTACTTC	CASSPSGETQYF
TRBV27	TRBJ1-1	TRBD1	.	TGTGCCAGCAGTTCAACGGGACAGTCCACTGAAGCTTTCTTT	CASSSTGQSTEAFF
TRBV6-5	TRBJ2-3	.	.	TGTGCCATCGAGAGGGGGACGGATACGCAGTATTTT	CAIERGTDTQYF
TRBV15	TRBJ2-7	.	once	TGTGCCACCAGTCCGGGACACCAAACCTACGAGCAGTACTTC	CATSPGHQTYEQYF
TRBV28	TRBJ1-2	.	.	TGTGCCAGCACTTCTGGCGGCTATAACTATGGCTACACCTTC	CASTSGGYNYGYTF
TRBV4-2	TRBJ1-1	.	.	TGTGCCAGCAGCCAAGATCGTGGAACTATGAACACTGAAGCTTTCTTT	CASSQDRGTMNTEAFF
TRBV5-1	TRBJ1-6	.	once	TGCGCCAGCGGATTCGGAGTAGGGGGCTCCTATAATTCACCCCTCCACTTT	CASGFGVGGSYNSPLHF
TRBV27	TRBJ2-1	.	once	TGTGCCACTAAGAGCTCCTACAATGAGCAGTTCTTC	CATKSSYNEQFF
TRBV5-1	TRBJ1-1	.	.	TGCGCCAGCACCCGGGGGGCAGTCGGCCCCTTGAACACTGAAGCTTTCTTT	CASTRGAVGPLNTEAFF
TRBV18	TRBJ1-6	TRBD1	.	TGTGCCAGCTCACCCGGGACAGTAAACAATTCACCCCTCCACTTT	CASSPGTVNNSPLHF
TRBV9	TRBJ2-3	TRBD2	.	TGTGCCAGCAGCGTATACGGGGCTAGCGGGAGTTCGACAGATACGCAGTATTTT	CASSVYGASGSSTDTQYF
TRBV7-2	TRBJ1-4	.	.	TGTGCCAGCAGCTTAAGAAGGAGTAATGAAAAACTGTTTTTT	CASSLRRSNEKLFF
TRBV5-1	TRBJ1-1	.	.	TGCGCCAGCAGTCGCACCGGGACACCTACTGAAGCTTTCTTT	CASSRTGTPTEAFF
TRBV29-1	TRBJ2-5	.	.	TGCAGCGTTGTAGGAGTCCAAGAGACCCAGTACTTC	CSVVGVQETQYF
TRBV9	TRBJ1-1	.	.	TGTGCCAGCAGCCCTCGGGTTGGGACTGAAGCTTTCTTT	CASSPRVGTEAFF
TRBV7-6	TRBJ2-3	TRBD2	.	TGTGCCAGCAGCCCCCGGGGGAAGCGGGACGTGATTAGCACAGATACGCAGTATTTT	CASSPRGKRDVISTDTQYF
TRBV24-1	TRBJ1-5	.	few	TGTGCCACCAGTGATGCCGGGACTTCGAGCAATCAGCCCCAGCATTTT	CATSDAGTSSNQPQHF
TRBV2	TRBJ2-3	TRBD1	once	TGTGCCAGCGTGACAGGGGGCGAGAAAGATACGCAGTATTTT	CASVTGGEKDTQYF
TRBV29-1	TRBJ1-2	TRBD1	.	TGCAGCGTTGATTTAGCCAAAGGGACAGGATTGGCTGGCTACACCTTC	CSVDLAKGTGLAGYTF
TRBV2	TRBJ1-1	.	.	TGTGCCAGCAGTCGACAGTGGAACACTGAAGCTTTCTTT	CASSRQWNTEAFF
TRBV24-1	TRBJ2-2	.	.	TGTGCCACCAGTGATTATACCAGGGGTTTCGCCGGGGAGCTGTTTTTT	CATSDYTRGFAGELFF
TRBV5-6	TRBJ2-7	TRBD2	few	TGTGCCAGCAGCTTAGGCGGGGGATACGAGCAGTACTTC	CASSLGGGYEQYF
TRBV6-5	TRBJ2-6	.	once	TGTGCCAGCAGACGGACTTTCTCTGGGGCCAACGTCCTGACTTTC	CASRRTFSGANVLTF
TRBV5-1	TRBJ2-1	TRBD2	.	TGCGCCAGCAGCTTGGTCGGGGGGGCCGCCTCTAATGAGCAGTTCTTC	CASSLVGGAASNEQFF
TRBV4-2	TRBJ2-5	TRBD2	.	TGTGCCAGCAGCCTGCGAGGTGGGACTAGCGAAGAGACCCAGTACTTC	CASSLRGGTSEETQYF
TRBV7-2	TRBJ1-3	.	once	TGTGCCAGCAGCTTAGCGGGGCGACCAAACACCATATATTTT	CASSLAGRPNTIYF
TRBV5-6	TRBJ1-2	TRBD1	.	TGTGCCAGCAGCTTGGGACAGGGTCTCTATGGCTACACCTTC	CASSLGQGLYGYTF
TRBV13	TRBJ2-3	TRBD2	.	TGTGCCAGCAGCTCGCTCGTACTAGCGGCAGATACGCAGTATTTT	CASSSLVLAADTQYF
TRBV7-8	TRBJ2-5	.	.	TGTGCCAGCAGCCCACAGGTGCAAGAGACCCAGTACTTC	CASSPQVQETQYF
TRBV5-1	TRBJ2-2	.	.	TGCGCCAGCAGCCCGGGGGACAGAGACACCGGGGAGCTGTTTTTT	CASSPGDRDTGELFF
TRBV9	TRBJ2-1	TRBD2	.	TGTGCCAGCAGCAACCAACTAGCGGGACCTAACAATGAGCAGTTCTTC	CASSNQLAGPNNEQFF
TRBV24-1	TRBJ2-2	TRBD2	.	TGTGCCACCAGTGATCTAGGACTAGCGGGTCCCGCCGGCACCGGGGAGCTGTTTTTT	CATSDLGLAGPAGTGELFF
TRBV18	TRBJ1-1	.	.	TGTGCCAGCTCACCCGGCGAGGAGTCGGCTTTCTTT	CASSPGEESAFF
TRBV10-1	TRBJ2-3	TRBD2	.	TGCGCCAGCAGTGAGATTGGGGCTAGCGGGGATCGGTGTAGTACAGATACGCAGTATTTT	CASSEIGASGDRCSTDTQYF
TRBV5-1	TRBJ1-2	.	.	TGCGCCAGCAGCCCCGAGCCGGGTCTGGTATATGGCTACACCTTC	CASSPEPGLVYGYTF
TRBV28	TRBJ1-2	TRBD1	.	TGTGCCAGCAGTTCATTCTCCTATGCGGGACAGGGTGTACCCTATGGCTACACCTTC	CASSSFSYAGQGVPYGYTF